These T cell receptor beta chains were read from a single sample in a study of regulatory T cells in long-lasting Graves disease. MiXCR, applied by TCRdb to the multiplex PCR reads, yields one record per CDR3 protein. The sample has approximately 380,000 distinct CDR3 sequences; around 21% are singletons. The sequenced sample was peripheral blood mononuclear cells (PBMCs), obtained when the disease was refractory, from a patient treated with antithyroid drugs. These receptors were collected from a female donor with Graves disease. The CDR3 runs from the conserved cysteine through the conserved F or W. The D gene is left open where the match is weak. For some rows the clone size is stated as once, few or many, or as a class when expanded; others skip it.

size	D	V	J	DNA	CDR3
many	NA	TRBV3-1	TRBJ1-2	TGTGCCAGCAGCCAGGGACAAGGCGGCTACTCCTTC	CASSQGQGGYSF
NA	NA	TRBV30	TRBJ1-1	TGTGCCTGGGACCGACGGAAGAACACTGAAGCTTTCTTT	CAWDRRKNTEAFF
NA	TRBD1	TRBV25-1	TRBJ2-7	TGTGCCAGCAGTACCCGAACCCGGGACAGGGGCTACGAGCAGTACTTC	CASSTRTRDRGYEQYF
many	NA	TRBV7-9	TRBJ1-1	TGTGCCAGCTCAGGGCCTGAAGCTTTCTTT	CASSGPEAFF
NA	TRBD1	TRBV9	TRBJ1-5	TGTGCCAGCAGCGTATCAGGGGGGGAATATCAGCCCCAGCATTTT	CASSVSGGEYQPQHF
few	NA	TRBV5-1	TRBJ2-5	TGCGCCAGCAGCTTGGGCAGGGGCGCGGGGGAGACCCAGTACTTC	CASSLGRGAGETQYF
few	NA	TRBV28	TRBJ2-1	TGTGCCAGCAGTTTCGGTGGGAGACGGAACGGTGAGCAGTTCTTC	CASSFGGRRNGEQFF
few	NA	TRBV27	TRBJ1-2	TGTGCCAGCAGTTTGTCCGGGACACCGAACTATGGCTACACCTTC	CASSLSGTPNYGYTF
many	TRBD2	TRBV11-1	TRBJ2-2	TGTGCCAGCAGCCCCGGGACTAGCGGGAGGGCCGGGTACACCGGGGAGCTGTTTTTT	CASSPGTSGRAGYTGELFF
NA	NA	TRBV7-2	TRBJ2-3	TGTGCCAGCAGCCCACAGACTAGTAGCGCAGATACGCAGTATTTT	CASSPQTSSADTQYF
few	TRBD2	TRBV30	TRBJ2-1	TGTGCCTGGAGTGAGACTAGCGGGATTGTGAATGAGCAGTTCTTC	CAWSETSGIVNEQFF
many	TRBD1	TRBV28	TRBJ1-6	TGTGCCAGCAGTTCCTCAGGGGGATCACCCCTCCACTTT	CASSSSGGSPLHF
few	NA	TRBV5-1	TRBJ2-2	TGCGCCAGCAGCTTGGTAGTAGGAGGGACTCGGGAGCTGTTTTTT	CASSLVVGGTRELFF
many	NA	TRBV25-1	TRBJ1-1	TGTGCCAGCAGTGTTCGTGGCAGCACTGAAGCTTTCTTT	CASSVRGSTEAFF
many	NA	TRBV11-3	TRBJ2-2	TGTGCCAGCAGCTTAGAGGGGCGGCGAGGTACCGGGGAGCTGTTTTTT	CASSLEGRRGTGELFF
NA	TRBD2	TRBV2	TRBJ2-2	TGTGCCAGCAGGGGGGCGGGAGGTACCACCGGGGAGCTGTTTTTT	CASRGAGGTTGELFF
NA	NA	TRBV7-9	TRBJ1-6	TGTGCCAGCAGCCTCACGGGGGACCTTGGGAATTCACCCCTCCACTTT	CASSLTGDLGNSPLHF
many	NA	TRBV2	TRBJ2-2	TGTGCCAGCAGTGAAGTGGCCTCGAACACCGGGGAGCTGTTTTTT	CASSEVASNTGELFF
once	TRBD2	TRBV7-9	TRBJ2-1	TGTGCCAGCAGCTTAGGAGGTCGGGAGGGCTCCTACAATGAGCAGTTCTTC	CASSLGGREGSYNEQFF
NA	NA	TRBV30	TRBJ2-7	TGTGCCACCGGTCACTACGAGCAGTACTTC	CATGHYEQYF
few	TRBD1	TRBV3-1	TRBJ2-1	TGTGCCAGCAGGACAGGGAGTGAGCAGTTCTTC	CASRTGSEQFF
few	NA	TRBV12-3/TRBV12-4	TRBJ1-4	TGTGCCAGCAGCCAGGGCCACCAAACGGAAAAACTGTTTTTT	CASSQGHQTEKLFF
NA	NA	TRBV11-2	TRBJ2-7	TGTGCCAGCAGCTTGAGTAGCGACCTTAACTACGAGCAGTACTTC	CASSLSSDLNYEQYF
many	NA	TRBV29-1	TRBJ1-1	TGCAGCGCCCGTGAGGCCATGAACACTGAAGCTTTCTTT	CSAREAMNTEAFF
many	TRBD2	TRBV7-8	TRBJ2-5	TGTGCCAGCAGCTCCCGGGGCGGGGGGCGAGGGGAGACCCAGTACTTC	CASSSRGGGRGETQYF
many	NA	TRBV6-2/TRBV6-3	TRBJ2-2	TGTGCCAGCAGTTACTTGGGGGGTTCGGGGGAGCTGTTTTTT	CASSYLGGSGELFF
many	TRBD2	TRBV6-5	TRBJ2-7	TGTGCCAGCAGTTACCCCGTGGGGGGGATCTACGAGCAGTACTTC	CASSYPVGGIYEQYF
many	NA	TRBV7-9	TRBJ2-7	TGTGCCAGCAGCAAGGGACAATCTTACGAGCAGTACTTC	CASSKGQSYEQYF
few	TRBD1	TRBV5-1	TRBJ1-1	TGCGCCAGCAGCCCGGAGGACAGGGTAGGAGCTTTCTTT	CASSPEDRVGAFF